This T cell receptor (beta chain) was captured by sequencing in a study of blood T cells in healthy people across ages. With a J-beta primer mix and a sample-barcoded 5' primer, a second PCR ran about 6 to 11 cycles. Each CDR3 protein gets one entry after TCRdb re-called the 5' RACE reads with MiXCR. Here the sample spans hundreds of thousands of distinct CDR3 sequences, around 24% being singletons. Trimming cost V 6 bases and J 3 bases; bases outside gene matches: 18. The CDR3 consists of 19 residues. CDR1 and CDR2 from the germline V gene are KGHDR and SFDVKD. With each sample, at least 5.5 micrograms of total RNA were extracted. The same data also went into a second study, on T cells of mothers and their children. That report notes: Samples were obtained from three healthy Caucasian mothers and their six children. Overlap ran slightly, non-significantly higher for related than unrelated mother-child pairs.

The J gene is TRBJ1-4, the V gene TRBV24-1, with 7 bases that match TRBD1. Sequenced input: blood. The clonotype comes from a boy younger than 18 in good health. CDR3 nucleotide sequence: TGTGCCACCAGTCTCCACCGATCGGGGAGGGGGCTCGCTAATGAAAAACTGTTTTTT. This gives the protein CATSLHRSGRGLANEKLFF.